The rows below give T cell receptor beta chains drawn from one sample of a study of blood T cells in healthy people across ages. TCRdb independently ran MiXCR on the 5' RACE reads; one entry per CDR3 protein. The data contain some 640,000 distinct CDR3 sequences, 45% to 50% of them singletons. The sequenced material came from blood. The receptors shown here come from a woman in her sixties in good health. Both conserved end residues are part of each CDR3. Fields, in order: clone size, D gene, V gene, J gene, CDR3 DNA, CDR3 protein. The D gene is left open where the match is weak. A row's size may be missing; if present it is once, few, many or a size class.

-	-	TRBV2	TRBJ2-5	TGTGCCAGCAGTGGGGACACCAAAGAGACCCAGTACTTC	CASSGDTKETQYF
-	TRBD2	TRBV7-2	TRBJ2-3	TGTGGAAGCGGGAGGGCGGAAGATACGCAGTATTTT	CGSGRAEDTQYF
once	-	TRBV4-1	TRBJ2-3	TGCGCCAGCAGAAAATTAGCAGTACGCACAGATACGCAGTATTTT	CASRKLAVRTDTQYF
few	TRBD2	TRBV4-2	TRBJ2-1	TGTGCCAGCAGCCAACCCGGGACTAGCGGGAGAAATGAGCAGTTCTTC	CASSQPGTSGRNEQFF
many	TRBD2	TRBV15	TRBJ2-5	TGTGCCACCAGCAGACGTACCGGGACTAATTACAATGAGCAGTACTTC	CATSRRTGTNYNEQYF
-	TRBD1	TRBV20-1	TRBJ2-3	TGCAGTGCAAAACAGGGGTCCCTCACAGATACGCAGTATTTT	CSAKQGSLTDTQYF
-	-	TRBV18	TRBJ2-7	TGTGCCAGCTCTCCCCCACGGCGGGGGCCCCACTACGAGCAGTACTTC	CASSPPRRGPHYEQYF
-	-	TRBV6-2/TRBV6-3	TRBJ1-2	TGTGCCAGCAAGGAAGGGGCCGGGGGCTACACCTTC	CASKEGAGGYTF
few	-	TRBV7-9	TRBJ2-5	TGTGCCAGCAGTCCAAGAGGTTTAGAGACCCAGTACTTC	CASSPRGLETQYF
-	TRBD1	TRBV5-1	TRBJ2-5	TGTGCCAGCAGCCCACAGGGGGCTGGAGAGACCCAGTACTTC	CASSPQGAGETQYF
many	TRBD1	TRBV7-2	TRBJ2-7	TGTGCCAGCAGCTTAGCCGGGACAGGGTTCTACGAGCAGTACTTC	CASSLAGTGFYEQYF
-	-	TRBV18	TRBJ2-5	TGTGCCAGCTCACTCCGAGAGGGAGGCGTGTTTAATGAGCAGTACTTC	CASSLREGGVFNEQYF
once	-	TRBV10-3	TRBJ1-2	TGTGCCATCAGTCTAGGGCCCGGCGCTAACTATGGCTACACCTTC	CAISLGPGANYGYTF
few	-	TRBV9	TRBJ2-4	TGTGCCAGCAGCGTAGACGCAGGGTATGACATTCAGTACTTC	CASSVDAGYDIQYF
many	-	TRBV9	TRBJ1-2	TGTGCCAGCAGCGAGGACGGCCTCGGGGACGGCTACACCTTC	CASSEDGLGDGYTF
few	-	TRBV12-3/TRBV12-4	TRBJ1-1	TGTGCCAGCACGGTCACTCCGAACACTGAAGCTTTCTTT	CASTVTPNTEAFF
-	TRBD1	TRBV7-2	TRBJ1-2	TGTGCCAGCAGCACAGACCCGGGACAGGATTCCTATGGCTACACCTTC	CASSTDPGQDSYGYTF
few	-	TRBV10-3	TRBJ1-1	TGTGCCATCAGTGAGTCGCGGACAGCTACGGGCACTGAAGCTTTCTTT	CAISESRTATGTEAFF
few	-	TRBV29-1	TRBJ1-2	TGCAGCGTTGGTGGAGGGAGTTGGGGCTACACCTTC	CSVGGGSWGYTF
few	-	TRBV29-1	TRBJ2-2	TGCAGCGTTTACGGCCAAGGGATGAACACCGGGGAGCTGTTTTTT	CSVYGQGMNTGELFF
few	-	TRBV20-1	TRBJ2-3	TGCAGTGCTAGAGATGCGCTGTTCGGCACAGATACGCAGTATTTT	CSARDALFGTDTQYF
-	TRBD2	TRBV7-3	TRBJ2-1	TGTGCCAGCAGCATCGCTAGCGGAGACTACAATGAGCAGTTCTTC	CASSIASGDYNEQFF
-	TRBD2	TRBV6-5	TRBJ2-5	TGTGCCAGTAGTCGACGAGCGGGAGCGGGTGAGCAGTACTTC	CASSRRAGAGEQYF
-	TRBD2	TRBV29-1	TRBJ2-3	TGCAGCGTTGCCGGGACTAGTGGGAGGGCCGGGGCTAGCGCAGATACGCAGTATTTT	CSVAGTSGRAGASADTQYF
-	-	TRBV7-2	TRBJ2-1	TGTGCCAGCAGCTTAAGGGGCAGGGGAAAGGTTGGGGGGCCGGAGCAGTTCTTC	CASSLRGRGKVGGPEQFF
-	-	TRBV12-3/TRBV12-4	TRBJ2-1	TGTGCCAGCAGTTTTCGGAAGCCCGGCTACAATGAGCAGTTCTTC	CASSFRKPGYNEQFF
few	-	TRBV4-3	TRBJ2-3	TGCGCCAGCAGCCAAGAGGGGGCTAGGGTCACAGATACGCAGTATTTT	CASSQEGARVTDTQYF
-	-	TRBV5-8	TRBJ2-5	TGTGCCAGCAGCCGGGGACACCAGGGAGAGACCCAGTACTTC	CASSRGHQGETQYF
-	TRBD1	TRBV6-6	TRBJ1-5	TGTGCCACAGGGGGCGCGGAGCCCCAGCATTTT	CATGGAEPQHF